Below, one TCR beta chain is given with its context. The data stem from a study of T cell changes during pregnancy in multiple sclerosis. The repertoire was sequenced with immunoSEQ multiplex PCR; TCRdb's copy has only in-frame clones and lacks some. The profile shows about 94,000 clones, about 94% of them singletons. The CDR3 totals 16 residues. Trimming stripped 3 bases from V and 0 bases from J, with 13 bases between. Germline V gene sequence: CDR1 KGHSH, CDR2 LQKENI. This chain joins TRBV18 and TRBJ2-3; the D is unclear. The receptor was isolated from a female donor with multiple sclerosis, enrolled in a pregnancy study. Sequences were derived from peripheral blood, sampled after pregnancy. The CDR3 DNA reads as TGTGCCAGCTCACCCTTTTTAAGCCTAAGCACAGATACGCAGTATTTT. This sequence encodes CASSPFLSLSTDTQYF.